The present T cell receptor (beta chain) was sequenced within a study of blood T cell repertoires in COVID-19. With V trimmed by 1 base and J by 5 bases, 6 bases remained unmatched. The germline gives CDR1 KGHDR, CDR2 SFDVKD. This CDR3 is built from 16 residues. Original processing notes: By means of reference gene primer amplification, nucleated cell counts were estimated. Profiling relied on immunoSEQ multiplex PCR, and the TCRdb table lists in-frame clones only, not all of them. That table is the source of V, J and clone size, and D and trimming were worked out from the DNA. This table holds 210,000 or so clones, 89% found once.

The chain recombines TRBV24-1 with TRBJ2-2; TRBD1 aligns across 7 bases. The sequencing sample was made of peripheral blood. This clonotype was obtained from a man aged 35 to 55 with acute or convalescent COVID-19. The CDR3 sequence is CATSDFRGRRTGELFF. The CDR3 DNA follows: TGTGCCACCAGTGATTTTAGGGGGCGCCGGACCGGGGAGCTGTTTTTT.